The 29 T cell receptor beta chains listed next were all sequenced from one sample in a study of blood T cells in healthy people across ages. Through a sample-barcoded 5' primer and a J-beta primer mix, a second PCR was run for 7 to 11 cycles. TCRdb used MiXCR to reprocess the 5' RACE reads, holding one entry per CDR3 protein. The sample carries about 1.8 million distinct CDR3 sequences, about 50% recorded once. Sequencing was performed on blood. These receptors were obtained from a woman in her 40s in good health.

The table lists this clonotype with a few counts. The chain recombines TRBV4-3 with TRBJ2-3; 9 bases match TRBD2. The germline V gene has CDR1 LGHNA and CDR2 YSLEER. Trimming at V came to 0 bases and at J to 6 bases, leaving 13 bases not matched to a gene. The CDR3 sequence is 18 residues long. CDR3 region: CASSQDRAGGPNGDTQYF. In DNA, the CDR3 is TGCGCCAGCAGCCAAGATCGGGCGGGGGGGCCAAACGGCGATACGCAGTATTTT.

J is TRBJ2-5 and V is TRBV5-1; 11 nucleotides agree with TRBD1. The end of the DNA aligns better with TRBJ2-7, so the J call may be wrong. Germline V gene sequence: CDR1 SGHRS, CDR2 YFSETQ. The CDR3 is 15 residues long. The CDR3 here is CASSPDLGQGDEQYF. For the CDR3, the DNA is TGCGCCAGCAGCCCCGACTTGGGACAGGGGGACGAGCAGTACTTC.

The table lists this clonotype with a few counts. The chain combines TRBV11-2 with TRBJ2-1; 10 bases fit TRBD2. J lost 6 bases, V lost 6 bases, and 8 bases had no gene match. CDR3 length equals 15 residues. The germline CDR1 and CDR2 sequences are SGHAT and FQNNGV. The DNA for the CDR3 is TGTGCCAGCAGGACTCTAGCGGGGGATCGCAATGAGCAGTTCTTC. It is translated as CASRTLAGDRNEQFF.

This chain uses TRBV7-2 with TRBJ1-2; 9 bases agree with TRBD1. The V gene's germline CDR1 is SGHTA and CDR2 FQGNSA. The V gene end was trimmed by 1 base and the J gene end by 5 bases; junction bases not matched to a gene: 11. The CDR3 is 17 residues long. CDR3 loop: CASSLEVQGASVYGYTF. CDR3 in DNA: TGTGCCAGCAGCTTAGAGGTACAGGGGGCCTCGGTATATGGCTACACCTTC.

The chain has TRBV6-5 and TRBJ2-5, with 8 bases matching TRBD1. Germline trimming cut 0 bases from V and 3 bases from J; bases unmatched to any gene: 0. Germline lookup yields CDR1 MNHEY and CDR2 SVGAGI. CDR3 size: 14 residues. This CDR3 reads CASSYSGQEETQYF. CDR3 nucleotide sequence: TGTGCCAGCAGTTACTCGGGACAGGAAGAGACCCAGTACTTC.

This chain uses TRBV7-9 with TRBJ2-5; D is unresolved. V lost 5 bases, J lost 5 bases, and 18 bases lay in between. The germline CDR1 and CDR2 sequences are SEHNR and FQNEAQ (reference sequence). This CDR3 has 15 amino acids. The CDR3 here is CASSTTSRGTETQYF. CDR3 sequence (DNA): TGTGCCAGCAGCACGACTTCGCGAGGAACGGAGACCCAGTACTTC.

The rearrangement uses TRBV9 and TRBJ2-1, with TRBD1 matching over 9 bases. The CDR3 is made up of 16 amino acids. Germline lookup yields CDR1 SGDLS and CDR2 YYNGEE. Losses at the gene ends were 2 bases for V and 6 bases for J; bases not matched to a gene: 9. In nucleotides, the CDR3 is TGTGCCAGCAGCGTGCCCGGGACAGGGCTGGGCAATGAGCAGTTCTTC. This translates into CASSVPGTGLGNEQFF. The variable domain in full, with the rest retrieved from reference TRBV9 and TRBJ2-1, is DSGVTQTPKHLITATGQRVTLRCSPRSGDLSVYWYQQSLDQGLQFLIQYYNGEERAKGNILERFSAQQFPDLHSELNLSSLELGDSALYFCASSVPGTGLGNEQFFGPGTRLTVL.

This clonotype was counted at least ten times. J is TRBJ2-5 and V is TRBV27; D is tentatively TRBD1 or TRBD2 (5 bases each). This CDR3 region has 14 residues. Trimming cost V 5 bases and J 5 bases, with 15 bases left between them. Germline assignment: CDR1 MNHEY and CDR2 SMNVEV (reference sequence). This chain's CDR3 is CASSPQTGHETQYF. CDR3 bases: TGTGCCAGCAGTCCACAAACGGGGCATGAGACCCAGTACTTC.

This sequence joins TRBV27 and TRBJ1-2, with D maybe TRBD1 (6 bases). This CDR3 is built from 15 residues. Between the trimmed V and J ends, which lost 5 bases and 9 bases, there was a span of 22 bases. CDR1 and CDR2 from the germline V gene are MNHEY and SMNVEV (reference sequence). The CDR3 DNA sequence: TGTGCCAGCAGTCTACTTTCCGCGGGGGGCAAGAGCTACACCTTC. This translates into CASSLLSAGGKSYTF.

This clonotype was detected once. The gene calls are TRBV7-9 and TRBJ2-1; TRBD2 aligns across 9 bases. Germline V gene data show CDR1 as SEHNR and CDR2 as FQNEAQ (reference sequence). The CDR3 covers 17 residues. V was pared by 1 base and J by 5 bases, with 9 bases of the junction left unmatched. CDR3 nucleotide sequence: TGTGCCAGCAGCTTAGTAGGGTTGCGGGGGGGCCACAATGAGCAGTTCTTC. It is translated as CASSLVGLRGGHNEQFF.

The V call is TRBV5-1, the J call TRBJ2-4; 11 bases line up with TRBD2. The J call is uncertain, as TRBJ2-7 better fits the DNA end. Germline V gene lookup returns CDR1 SGHRS and CDR2 YFSETQ. The CDR3 totals 19 residues. CDR3 residues: CASSLEPSGGSFGSYEQYF. DNA of the CDR3: TGCGCCAGCAGCTTGGAGCCTAGCGGGGGGTCTTTCGGTAGTTACGAGCAGTACTTC.

This clonotype was detected a few times. The V gene is TRBV20-1, the J gene TRBJ2-3; possible D gene TRBD1, 5 bases. With 3 bases removed from V and 5 bases from J, the gap between germline ends came to 18 bases. The germline V gene has CDR1 DFQATT and CDR2 SNEGSKA (reference sequence). The CDR3 extends over 15 amino acids. The CDR3: CSASRPQGRRDTQYF. CDR3 DNA sequence: TGCAGTGCTAGTCGGCCGCAGGGTAGGAGAGATACGCAGTATTTT.

J is TRBJ1-6 and V is TRBV9, with a possible D match to TRBD1 (5 bases). The V end lost 3 bases, the J end lost 9 bases, and 19 bases lay between the germline ends. The CDR3 spans 16 residues. The germline gives CDR1 SGDLS, CDR2 YYNGEE. The CDR3 DNA reads TGTGCCAGCAGCGCCTCACCCGGGACCGGCGGTTCACCCCTCCACTTT. Translated: CASSASPGTGGSPLHF. Full variable domain (remainder filled in from reference TRBV9 and TRBJ1-6): DSGVTQTPKHLITATGQRVTLRCSPRSGDLSVYWYQQSLDQGLQFLIQYYNGEERAKGNILERFSAQQFPDLHSELNLSSLELGDSALYFCASSASPGTGGSPLHFGNGTRLTVT.

The chain employs TRBV28 and TRBJ1-1, with unresolved D. This CDR3 region has 19 residues. The V gene's germline CDR1 is MDHEN and CDR2 SYDVKM. V lost 5 bases, J lost 6 bases, and 31 bases lay in between. CDR3 coding DNA: TGTGCCAGCAGTGGTCCCATCCTTGGGCCTGCGGCGTTTAGCGCTGAAGCTTTCTTT. It translates to CASSGPILGPAAFSAEAFF.

A few counts support this clonotype. V is TRBV29-1 and J is TRBJ1-5; D is unclear. With 4 bases removed from V and 2 bases from J, the gap between germline ends came to 12 bases. This CDR3 is built from 14 residues. Germline CDR1 reads SQVTM; CDR2 reads ANQGSEA. The CDR3 reads CSVGGEWGNQPQHF. The CDR3 coding sequence is TGCAGCGTTGGTGGGGAGTGGGGCAATCAGCCCCAGCATTTT.

The DNA of the CDR3 is TGTGCCAGCCAGCCAGAAGGGGCTGACTATGGCTACACCTTC. Translating it yields CASQPEGADYGYTF. The chain has TRBV5-4 and TRBJ1-2; weak D call: TRBD1 (5 bases). Trimming stripped 7 bases from V and 3 bases from J, with 16 bases between. The CDR3 totals 14 residues. CDR1 and CDR2 from the germline V gene are SGHNT and YYREEE (reference sequence).

The CDR3: CASSVTGGPVVADTQYF. The CDR3 DNA sequence: TGTGCCAGCAGCGTAACGGGGGGGCCAGTCGTGGCAGATACGCAGTATTTT. The chain has TRBV11-2 and TRBJ2-3, with 8 bases fitting TRBD2. Germline V gene sequence: CDR1 SGHAT, CDR2 FQNNGV. V gave up 5 bases and J gave up 4 bases; unmatched junction bases: 14. There are 17 residues in the CDR3.

The chain recombines TRBV20-1 with TRBJ2-1; 9 bases agree with TRBD2. CDR1 is DFQATT and CDR2 is SNEGSKA in the germline V gene (reference sequence). The CDR3 sequence is 17 residues long. The V segment lost 1 base and the J segment 0 bases; nucleotides outside the gene matches: 7. The CDR3 nucleotides read TGCAGTGCTAGAGGGGCTAGCGGGGCAAGCTCCTACAATGAGCAGTTCTTC. Translation gives CSARGASGASSYNEQFF.

This chain joins TRBV7-2 and TRBJ2-5; unclear D gene. CDR1 and CDR2 (germline): SGHTA, FQGNSA. Trimming stripped 1 base from V and 2 bases from J, with 8 bases between. There are 14 residues in the CDR3. CDR3 sequence reads: CASSLVKSQETQYF. CDR3 DNA: TGTGCCAGCAGCTTAGTAAAGAGTCAAGAGACCCAGTACTTC.

The genes are TRBV7-2 and TRBJ2-5; D is undetermined. The CDR3 contains 13 residues. Germline CDR1 SGHTA, CDR2 FQGNSA. V was clipped by 5 bases and J by 11 bases, with 18 bases between them. The CDR3 DNA follows: TGTGCCAGCAGCCCAGCCTGGTCATATGAGCAGTACTTC. Translated, it gives CASSPAWSYEQYF.

V gene TRBV28 combines with J gene TRBJ1-5; D is unclear. Germline CDR1 is MDHEN and CDR2 is SYDVKM. The CDR3 has 14 amino acids. V lost 7 bases to trimming and J lost 3 bases, with 13 bases between them. The CDR3 coding sequence is TGTGCCAGCACCTACGGTGGGTCCAATCAGCCCCAGCATTTT. Residues: CASTYGGSNQPQHF.

The J gene is TRBJ2-7, the V gene TRBV29-1; D ambiguous. Germline CDR1 is SQVTM and CDR2 is ANQGSEA. The CDR3 consists of 12 residues. Trimming shortened V by 0 bases and J by 6 bases, and 9 bases separated the two germline ends. Here the CDR3 DNA reads TGCAGCGTTGAAGAAACGCCGCTCGAGCAGTACTTC. Translating gives CSVEETPLEQYF.

The chain recombines TRBV16 with TRBJ2-7; a weak D match, TRBD1 (8 bases). Germline values: CDR1 KGHSY, CDR2 FQNENV. The germline V and J ends were trimmed by 1 base and 6 bases, with 19 bases remaining between them. The CDR3 spans 16 residues. CDR3 in amino acids: CASSQFGTGGESEQYF. CDR3 DNA sequence: TGTGCCAGCAGCCAATTTGGTACAGGGGGGGAGTCCGAGCAGTACTTC.

V gene TRBV29-1 combines with J gene TRBJ1-1; maybe TRBD1 (6 bases). CDR3 size: 14 residues. V was pared by 4 bases and J by 0 bases, with 12 bases between. Germline V gene lookup returns CDR1 SQVTM and CDR2 ANQGSEA. In DNA, the CDR3 is TGCAGCGTTGTTCAAGGGGGAATGAACACTGAAGCTTTCTTT. Protein product: CSVVQGGMNTEAFF.

This clonotype has a handful of counts. V and J are TRBV6-2 or TRBV6-3 and TRBJ2-1; D unclear. Germline loops: CDR1 MNHEY, CDR2 SVGEGT. V gave up 6 bases and J gave up 0 bases, with 12 bases separating them. This CDR3 has 15 residues. Written as DNA, the CDR3 is TGTGCCAGCAGAAGAGACGTTAGCTCCTACAATGAGCAGTTCTTC. This codes for CASRRDVSSYNEQFF.

This sequence joins TRBV9 and TRBJ1-2, with D tentatively TRBD1 (6 bases). This CDR3 has 15 residues. Per germline, CDR1 SGDLS and CDR2 YYNGEE. V was shortened by 4 bases and J by 1 base, with 14 bases between the two germline ends. The CDR3 DNA reads TGTGCCAGCAGCCCAGACGGGGGGCGTAACTATGGCTACACCTTC. Its translation: CASSPDGGRNYGYTF.

This clonotype was counted between two and nine times. The rearrangement joins TRBV28 to TRBJ2-4, with 7 bases that match TRBD1. The DNA end favors TRBJ2-7, so the J call may be wrong. The CDR3 is made up of 15 amino acids. Per germline, CDR1 MDHEN and CDR2 SYDVKM. In DNA form, the CDR3 reads TGTGCCAGCAGTGGACGACAGGGATATCTTCGCGAGCAGTACTTC. Translation: CASSGRQGYLREQYF.

This clonotype has more than one count but fewer than ten. The V gene is TRBV28, the J gene TRBJ2-7; either TRBD1 or TRBD2 may supply D (5 bases each). Germline V lookup: CDR1 MDHEN, CDR2 SYDVKM. V shed 6 bases and J shed 1 base, with 13 bases lying between them. The CDR3 consists of 14 residues. CDR3 coding DNA: TGTGCCAGCAGGGGACCCACTGCTTCCTACGAGCAGTACTTC. Protein: CASRGPTASYEQYF.

The chain recombines TRBV12-3 or TRBV12-4 with TRBJ1-6; D gene ambiguous. The ends were cut back, 5 bases at V and 8 bases at J, with 10 bases in the middle. CDR3 length: 13 residues. This CDR3 reads CASSPIKDSPLHF. As DNA, the CDR3 is TGTGCCAGCAGTCCCATTAAAGATTCACCCCTCCACTTT.